This T cell receptor beta chain is from a study of blood T cell repertoires in COVID-19. The germline CDR1 and CDR2 sequences are LGHDT and YNNKEL (reference sequence). The V segment lost 1 base and the J segment 10 bases; nucleotides outside the gene matches: 1. The CDR3 length is 14 residues. TCRdb keeps only in-frame clones here, not all; method: immunoSEQ multiplex PCR. This table has some 300,000 clones, 85% to 90% appearing once. The sequenced sample was PBMCs or T cells enriched from blood (not recorded which). This TCR derives from a woman aged 25 to 39 who had recovered from COVID-19. The chain uses TRBV3-1 (or the pseudogene TRBV3-2) and TRBJ2-2; 12 bases align to TRBD2. For the CDR3, the DNA is TGTGCCAGCAGCCAAGGGACTAGCGGGGCGGAGCTGTTTTTT. Protein sequence: CASSQGTSGAELFF.